These 29 T cell receptor beta chains were sequenced from one sample in a study of blood T cell repertoires in COVID-19 (dated by TCRdb to 2019 to 2021). Library method: the immunoSEQ multiplex PCR assay. Here the immuneACCESS table is served through TCRdb, limited to in-frame sequences with V and J called. Missing clones are a known gap in these copies; in checked studies unresolved V genes cover under half, and the rest lacks a known reason. The table for this sample lists roughly 120,000 clones; more than 75% of them were counted only once. The ten largest make up about 3.5% of the sample. Sample: peripheral blood. These receptors all stem from a man in his forties or fifties with active COVID-19.

The table lists this clone with a few counts. The chain employs TRBV5-1 and TRBJ1-1; 7 nucleotides agree with TRBD1. With 4 bases clipped from V and 1 base from J, the junction kept 4 bases outside the gene matches. Germline V lookup: CDR1 SGHRS, CDR2 YFSETQ. This CDR3 comprises 14 residues. The CDR3, as DNA: TGCGCCAGCAGCGTACAGGGGCAGAACACTGAAGCTTTCTTT. Protein: CASSVQGQNTEAFF.

The chain links TRBV7-9 to TRBJ2-1; D is perhaps TRBD1 (5 bases). Trimming shortened V by 5 bases and J by 0 bases, and 5 bases separated the two germline ends. Germline V gene data show CDR1 as SEHNR and CDR2 as FQNEAQ (reference sequence). This CDR3 is built from 13 residues. CDR3 protein: CASSQGSYNEQFF. The CDR3 DNA is TGTGCCAGCAGCCAGGGCTCCTACAATGAGCAGTTCTTC.

This sequence joins TRBV6-5 and TRBJ1-5; TRBD1 might be the D (5 bases). V shed 6 bases and J shed 6 bases, with 18 bases lying between them. The CDR3 is 15 residues long. CDR1 and CDR2 (germline): MNHEY, SVGAGI. Here the CDR3 reads CASRGRQGSFQPQHF. The CDR3 DNA reads TGTGCCAGCAGGGGGAGGCAGGGAAGTTTTCAGCCCCAGCATTTT.

This rearrangement joins TRBV27 to TRBJ2-5; D possibly corresponds to TRBD1 (5 bases). This CDR3 region has 15 residues. The germline V gene encodes CDR1 MNHEY and CDR2 SMNVEV (reference sequence). V lost 3 bases and J lost 1, with 12 bases in between. For the CDR3, the DNA is TGTGCCAGCAGTTTTCTCTCAGACAGCCAAGAGACCCAGTACTTC. Amino acids: CASSFLSDSQETQYF.

This rearrangement joins TRBV27 to TRBJ2-1; 10 bases map to TRBD1. V was pared by 6 bases and J by 9 bases, with 8 bases of the junction left unmatched. The CDR3 has 14 residues. The germline V gene encodes CDR1 MNHEY and CDR2 SMNVEV (reference sequence). CDR3 sequence reads: CASRMTGGRGEQFF. The CDR3 DNA reads TGTGCCAGCAGAATGACAGGGGGCCGAGGTGAGCAGTTCTTC.

The genes are TRBV18 and TRBJ2-3; 8 bases fit TRBD1. V was pared by 8 bases and J by 2 bases, with 9 bases of the junction left unmatched. Germline V CDR1 and CDR2: KGHSH, LQKENI. The CDR3 has 15 amino acids. As DNA, the CDR3 is TGTGCCAGCGCTAAACAGGGGGTGGACACAGATACGCAGTATTTT. This encodes CASAKQGVDTDTQYF.

This clone appeared a single time. The genes are TRBV30 and TRBJ1-1; D is uncertain. The V gene lost 2 bases and the J gene lost 3 bases, with 16 bases spanning the gap. This CDR3 region has 15 residues. In germline, CDR1 is GTSNPN, CDR2 SVGIG (reference sequence). CDR3: CAWSLAGRVHTEAFF. The CDR3 region has the DNA TGTGCCTGGAGTTTAGCGGGTCGGGTTCACACTGAAGCTTTCTTT.

This clone is classed as medium-sized. The rearrangement uses TRBV19 and TRBJ2-3, with TRBD2 matching over 8 bases. The CDR3 is 16 residues long. CDR1 and CDR2 (germline): LNHDA, SQIVND (reference sequence). V was clipped by 4 bases and J by 2 bases; unmatched bases: 8. The CDR3 DNA sequence: TGTGCCAGTAGTACTATTAGCGGGGCCACCACAGATACGCAGTATTTT. Translating gives CASSTISGATTDTQYF.

The chain links TRBV19 to TRBJ2-1, with 7 bases matching TRBD2. Germline assignment: CDR1 LNHDA and CDR2 SQIVND (reference sequence). The V gene end was trimmed by 8 bases and the J gene end by 4 bases; junction bases not matched to a gene: 8. This CDR3 is 14 amino acids long. The DNA for the CDR3 is TGTGCCAGTCGACGGGCTAGCGGATACAATGAGCAGTTCTTC. Translating it yields CASRRASGYNEQFF.

This chain connects TRBV10-3 to TRBJ2-3; 8 bases line up with TRBD2. This CDR3 is 14 amino acids long. The V segment lost 5 bases and the J segment 6 bases; nucleotides outside the gene matches: 7. In germline, CDR1 is ENHRY, CDR2 SYGVKD. CDR3 in amino acids: CAISTSGGRDTQYF. The CDR3 DNA sequence: TGTGCCATCAGTACATCGGGGGGGCGGGATACGCAGTATTTT.

V usage is TRBV4-1 and J usage is TRBJ2-7, with TRBD1 identical over 8 bases. Germline V gives CDR1 MGHRA, CDR2 YSYEKL. V trimming: 4 bases; J trimming: 1 base; junction bases outside the gene matches: 6. The CDR3 totals 15 residues. Here the CDR3 DNA reads TGCGCCAGCAGCCGAGGGGACAGGCCTTCCTACGAGCAGTACTTC. Translation: CASSRGDRPSYEQYF.

V and J are TRBV7-3 and TRBJ2-1, with D unclear. This CDR3 is 14 amino acids long. Germline V gives CDR1 SGHTA, CDR2 FQGTGA. V lost 2 bases, J lost 5 bases, and 10 bases lay in between. The CDR3 is CASSLPGRNNEQFF. The DNA of the CDR3 is TGTGCCAGCAGCTTACCTGGCAGGAACAATGAGCAGTTCTTC.

V gene TRBV19 combines with J gene TRBJ1-1; the D gene is possibly TRBD1 (6 bases). V lost 6 bases to trimming and J lost 1 base, with 12 bases between them. The CDR3 consists of 14 residues. Germline-derived CDR1 and CDR2 are LNHDA and SQIVND (reference sequence). The CDR3, as DNA: TGTGCCAGTAGGAAAAGGGGGGGGAACACTGAAGCTTTCTTT. It encodes CASRKRGGNTEAFF.

This sequence joins TRBV4-2 and TRBJ1-4; 8 nucleotides line up with TRBD1. This CDR3 has 14 residues. V dropped 1 base and J dropped 8; count of bases not matched to a gene: 3. Germline V gene sequence: CDR1 LGHNA, CDR2 YNFKEQ. The CDR3 DNA reads TGTGCCAGCAGCCAAGGACAGGGGACCGAAAAACTGTTTTTT. It translates to CASSQGQGTEKLFF.

The rearrangement uses TRBV29-1 and TRBJ2-1; TRBD2 might be the D (7 bases). Germline CDR1 and CDR2: SQVTM and ANQGSEA. The CDR3 runs 14 residues. Trimming removed 7 bases from V and 3 bases from J, with 16 bases in between. CDR3 amino acids: CSARRGGNYNEQFF. CDR3 DNA sequence: TGCAGCGCCAGGAGGGGGGGGAACTACAATGAGCAGTTCTTC.

The V gene is TRBV11-2, the J gene TRBJ2-2; 10 nucleotides match TRBD2. Trimming removed 4 bases from V and 0 bases from J; junction bases left unmatched: 11. The V gene's germline CDR1 is SGHAT and CDR2 FQNNGV. This CDR3 has 19 residues. The CDR3: CASSWPGASGGPNTGELFF. CDR3 in DNA: TGTGCCAGCAGCTGGCCCGGGGCTAGCGGGGGCCCGAACACCGGGGAGCTGTTTTTT.

The chain joins TRBV6-5 to TRBJ2-5; TRBD2 might be the D (5 bases). The germline V and J ends were trimmed by 0 bases and 3 bases, with 8 bases remaining between them. Germline CDR1 MNHEY, CDR2 SVGAGI. The CDR3 is 14 amino acids. The CDR3: CASSYSNGEETQYF. The CDR3 DNA follows: TGTGCCAGCAGTTACTCGAACGGGGAAGAGACCCAGTACTTC.

The gene calls are TRBV5-1 and TRBJ2-5; 9 bases map to TRBD2. CDR3 length: 15 amino acids. Germline lookup yields CDR1 SGHRS and CDR2 YFSETQ. With V trimmed by 2 bases and J by 3 bases, 5 bases remained unmatched. CDR3 in amino acids: CASSFAGGPKETQYF. DNA of the CDR3: TGCGCCAGCAGCTTCGCGGGGGGGCCTAAAGAGACCCAGTACTTC.

The chain combines TRBV2 with TRBJ2-1; the match to TRBD2 covers 9 bases. The CDR3 spans 16 residues. Germline lookup yields CDR1 SNHLY and CDR2 FYNNEI. Trimming removed 5 bases from V and 5 bases from J; junction bases left unmatched: 10. This chain's CDR3 is CASSSTTSGPNNEQFF. The CDR3 DNA is TGTGCCAGCAGTTCAACCACTAGCGGGCCGAACAATGAGCAGTTCTTC.

This rearrangement joins TRBV27 to TRBJ2-1; 7 bases fit TRBD1. The V gene end was trimmed by 5 bases and the J gene end by 0 bases; junction bases not matched to a gene: 4. The CDR3 consists of 15 residues. From germline, CDR1 is MNHEY and CDR2 SMNVEV (reference sequence). The CDR3, as DNA: TGTGCCAGCAGTCAGACAGGGACCTCCTACAATGAGCAGTTCTTC. Its protein product is CASSQTGTSYNEQFF.

The rearrangement joins TRBV25-1 to TRBJ2-3; no reliable D call. With 2 bases removed from V and 9 bases from J, the gap between germline ends came to 15 bases. The germline V gene encodes CDR1 MGHDK and CDR2 SYGVNS. The CDR3 contains 14 residues. This CDR3 is CASSENQALGTQYF. CDR3 DNA: TGTGCCAGCAGTGAAAACCAGGCCCTTGGGACGCAGTATTTT.

The chain combines TRBV4-2 with TRBJ2-5; 7 bases match TRBD2. The V and J ends lost 0 bases and 7 bases, in that order; junction bases with no gene match: 17. Germline V gene sequence: CDR1 LGHNA, CDR2 YNFKEQ. The CDR3 consists of 18 residues. The chain's CDR3 is CASSQDPSGKGASGTQYF. The CDR3 DNA reads TGTGCCAGCAGCCAAGATCCCAGCGGGAAAGGGGCCTCGGGGACCCAGTACTTC.

The chain uses TRBV6-2 or TRBV6-3 and TRBJ1-4; 9 bases align to TRBD1. The CDR3 has 15 residues. After removal of 4 bases from V and 8 bases from J, the junction contained 8 bases not matched to a gene. CDR1 is MNHEY and CDR2 is SVGEGT in the germline V gene. The CDR3 protein is CASSSHRGLEEKLFF. The CDR3 DNA reads as TGTGCCAGCAGTTCCCACAGGGGGCTGGAAGAAAAACTGTTTTTT.

This clone was seen more than once but under ten times. V usage is TRBV7-2 and J usage is TRBJ2-3; D unclear. The CDR3 consists of 16 residues. The V end lost 1 base, the J end lost 4 bases, and 15 bases lay between the germline ends. Germline loops: CDR1 SGHTA, CDR2 FQGNSA. This CDR3 reads CASSLGLSNRADTQYF. The DNA of the CDR3 is TGTGCCAGCAGCTTAGGGTTATCGAATCGGGCAGATACGCAGTATTTT.

This chain links TRBV12-5 with TRBJ2-2; maybe TRBD1 (5 bases). The germline V gene has CDR1 LGHNT and CDR2 FRNRAP. This CDR3 contains 16 residues. V gave up 0 bases and J gave up 5 bases, with 13 bases separating them. CDR3: CASGLVLQGKTGELFF. In nucleotides, the CDR3 is TGTGCTAGTGGTTTGGTACTTCAGGGTAAAACCGGGGAGCTGTTTTTT.

The CDR3, as DNA: TGTGCCAGCAGCCCCGGACTAGCGGCCACCGGGGAGCTGTTTTTT. Encoded protein: CASSPGLAATGELFF. The chain recombines TRBV3-1 (or the pseudogene TRBV3-2) with TRBJ2-2; 10 nucleotides align to TRBD2. The CDR3 is 15 amino acids. Losses at the gene ends were 4 bases for V and 4 bases for J; bases not matched to a gene: 3. Germline CDR1 and CDR2: LGHDT and YNNKEL (reference sequence).

This clone was seen a few times. The J gene is TRBJ2-2, the V gene TRBV24-1; no clear D. The CDR3 is 15 amino acids. V dropped 4 bases and J dropped 5 bases, with 13 bases sitting between them. Germline V CDR1 and CDR2: KGHDR, SFDVKD. The CDR3 DNA is TGTGCCACCAGTGACTCTAGAACACCGACCGGGGAGCTGTTTTTT. Its protein product is CATSDSRTPTGELFF.

The gene calls are TRBV7-2 and TRBJ2-1; the match to TRBD1 covers 9 bases. Germline-derived CDR1 and CDR2 are SGHTA and FQGNSA. This CDR3 region has 16 residues. V lost 0 bases to trimming and J lost 2 bases; unmatched junction nucleotides: 2. The CDR3 sequence is CASSLAGTGTYNEQFF. CDR3 DNA: TGTGCCAGCAGCTTAGCGGGGACAGGGACCTACAATGAGCAGTTCTTC.

This chain joins TRBV29-1 and TRBJ2-2; 7 bases align to TRBD2. The trim removed 6 bases at V and 0 bases at J, leaving 4 bases unmatched. CDR3 length: 14 residues. Germline V CDR1 and CDR2: SQVTM, ANQGSEA. The CDR3 DNA reads TGCAGCGTCGCCCTAGCGGCGAACACCGGGGAGCTGTTTTTT. As protein: CSVALAANTGELFF.